Presented here are 26 T cell receptor beta chains from one specimen sequenced in a study of identifying expanded T cells in peripheral blood. Measured with immunoSEQ multiplex PCR; TCRdb has only the in-frame clones, and not every one. Seen here are 95,000 or so clones, about 90% observed once, and the top ten hold 5.6%. The sequencing input was blood. Receptors were obtained from a person between 18 and 75 years old in good health.

The V gene is TRBV18, the J gene TRBJ1-1; TRBD1 might be the D (5 bases). With 0 bases removed from V and 3 bases from J, the gap between germline ends came to 11 bases. The CDR3 is 15 amino acids. The germline gives CDR1 KGHSH, CDR2 LQKENI. Here the CDR3 DNA reads TGTGCCAGCTCACCACCGAATACAGGCTACACTGAAGCTTTCTTT. It is translated as CASSPPNTGYTEAFF.

V usage is TRBV6-5 and J usage is TRBJ1-3; D unclear. Germline-derived CDR1 and CDR2 are MNHEY and SVGAGI. V lost 6 bases to trimming and J lost 8 bases, with 11 bases between them. There are 12 residues in the CDR3. This chain's CDR3 is CASRQNTDTIYF. For the CDR3, the DNA is TGTGCCAGCAGACAAAATACGGACACCATATATTTT.

The chain carries TRBV4-3 and TRBJ2-3, with TRBD1 identical over 10 bases. The CDR3 runs 18 residues. The germline CDR1 and CDR2 sequences are LGHNA and YSLEER. V lost 1 base and J lost 5; bases outside the gene matches: 12. CDR3 in DNA: TGCGCCAGCAGCCAAGTAGCAGTCGGGACAGGGGTTCTAGATACGCAGTATTTT. Protein sequence: CASSQVAVGTGVLDTQYF.

The chain uses TRBV2 and TRBJ1-1; D unresolved. The germline V gene has CDR1 SNHLY and CDR2 FYNNEI. Deletions cut 4 bases from V and 1 base from J, with 7 bases between. The CDR3 covers 13 residues. As DNA, the CDR3 is TGTGCCAGCAGTGGTCGAGGGAACACTGAAGCTTTCTTT. This encodes CASSGRGNTEAFF.

The V call is TRBV14, the J call TRBJ1-1; a possible D gene is TRBD1 (6 bases). The CDR3 totals 13 residues. CDR1 is SGHDN, CDR2 FVKESK, per germline. Trimming left V 4 bases short and J 4 bases short, with 10 bases between. CDR3 coding DNA: TGTGCCAGCAGCCTCCAAGGGGGCACTGAAGCTTTCTTT. It yields the protein CASSLQGGTEAFF.

This chain joins TRBV9 and TRBJ2-3, with 9 nucleotides matching TRBD2. V lost 0 bases, J lost 4 bases, and 6 bases stayed unmatched. The CDR3 is made up of 16 amino acids. Per germline, CDR1 SGDLS and CDR2 YYNGEE. The CDR3 DNA follows: TGTGCCAGCAGCGTAGCTGGCGGGGGGGCCCCAGATACGCAGTATTTT. Protein sequence: CASSVAGGGAPDTQYF. Filled out from reference TRBV9 and TRBJ2-3, the complete variable domain reads DSGVTQTPKHLITATGQRVTLRCSPRSGDLSVYWYQQSLDQGLQFLIQYYNGEERAKGNILERFSAQQFPDLHSELNLSSLELGDSALYFCASSVAGGGAPDTQYFGPGTRLTVL.

The chain combines TRBV19 with TRBJ2-1, with D possibly being TRBD1 or TRBD2 (5 bases each). Germline V lookup: CDR1 LNHDA, CDR2 SQIVND (reference sequence). The CDR3 covers 14 residues. Between the trimmed V and J ends, which lost 3 bases and 12 bases, there was a span of 18 bases. In nucleotides, the CDR3 is TGTGCCAGTAGTATCTCCGGGACCCCCAGAGGGCAGTTCTTC. Encoded protein: CASSISGTPRGQFF.

The V call is TRBV14, the J call TRBJ1-1; D gene ambiguous. The V gene lost 1 base and the J gene lost 4 bases, with 10 bases spanning the gap. Germline loops: CDR1 SGHDN, CDR2 FVKESK. This CDR3 has 14 residues. CDR3 DNA sequence: TGTGCCAGCAGCCAAGTTGAGGCCCTCACTGAAGCTTTCTTT. It yields the protein CASSQVEALTEAFF. Together with reference TRBV14 and TRBJ1-1, the CDR3 gives the full variable domain: EAGVTQFPSHSVIEKGQTVTLRCDPISGHDNLYWYRRVMGKEIKFLLHFVKESKQDESGMPNNRFLAERTGGTYSTLKVQPAELEDSGVYFCASSQVEALTEAFFGQGTRLTVV.

The CDR3 bases are TGTGCCAGCAGCTTAAGGCAGTCGGGCTACACCTTC. This gives the protein CASSLRQSGYTF. The chain couples TRBV7-2 to TRBJ1-2; D not resolved. Germline CDR1 reads SGHTA; CDR2 reads FQGNSA. The V gene lost 2 bases and the J gene lost 8 bases, with 9 bases spanning the gap. This CDR3 region has 12 residues.

The genes are TRBV6-1 and TRBJ2-3; 8 nucleotides match TRBD1. Unmatched junction bases numbered 6, after V lost 6 bases and J lost 4 bases. The germline CDR1 and CDR2 sequences are MNHNS and SASEGT. This CDR3 is built from 14 residues. The CDR3 region has the DNA TGTGCCAGCAGAGCCGACAGGGGTGCAGATACGCAGTATTTT. This translates into CASRADRGADTQYF.

The rearrangement joins TRBV5-4 to TRBJ1-2; 7 bases are shared with TRBD1. CDR3 length: 17 amino acids. Per the germline V gene, CDR1 is SGHNT and CDR2 is YYREEE (reference sequence). Trimming removed 0 bases from V and 0 bases from J; junction bases left unmatched: 8. The CDR3 nucleotides are TGTGCCAGCAGCTTGGTCGGGGGACAGATAGCTAACTATGGCTACACCTTC. This sequence encodes CASSLVGGQIANYGYTF.

V and J are TRBV2 and TRBJ1-1, with 8 bases identical to TRBD1. The V gene's germline CDR1 is SNHLY and CDR2 FYNNEI. Germline trimming cut 2 bases from V and 0 bases from J; bases unmatched to any gene: 2. This CDR3 has 15 amino acids. The CDR3 here is CASSEQGAVNTEAFF. As DNA, the CDR3 is TGTGCCAGCAGTGAACAGGGGGCTGTGAACACTGAAGCTTTCTTT. The complete variable domain, with remaining parts taken from reference TRBV2 and TRBJ1-1, reads EPEVTQTPSHQVTQMGQEVILRCVPISNHLYFYWYRQILGQKVEFLVSFYNNEISEKSEIFDDQFSVERPDGSNFTLKIRSTKLEDSAMYFCASSEQGAVNTEAFFGQGTRLTVV.

The chain combines TRBV5-4 with TRBJ2-3; D not certain. This CDR3 is 15 amino acids long. The germline V and J ends were trimmed by 0 bases and 0 bases, with 8 bases remaining between them. Germline values: CDR1 SGHNT, CDR2 YYREEE (reference sequence). CDR3 DNA: TGTGCCAGCAGCTTGGACAGCTCTAGCACAGATACGCAGTATTTT. This encodes CASSLDSSSTDTQYF.

The V and J genes are TRBV7-2 and TRBJ1-6; D remains unclear. CDR3 size: 18 residues. CDR1 is SGHTA, CDR2 FQGNSA, per germline. V was cut by 2 bases and J by 5 bases, with 19 bases left in between. The CDR3: CASSLTPSRIGDNSPLHF. For the CDR3, the DNA is TGTGCCAGCAGCTTAACCCCAAGCAGAATAGGTGATAATTCACCCCTCCACTTT.

This clone was seen a handful of times. At the DNA level, this CDR3 is encoded by other sequences in the same sample as well. The chain is built from TRBV7-9 and TRBJ1-2; 7 nucleotides match TRBD1. The CDR3 spans 14 residues. The germline gives CDR1 SEHNR, CDR2 FQNEAQ (reference sequence). The ends lost 4 bases at V and 5 bases at J; junction bases unmatched: 7. CDR3 in DNA: TGTGCCAGCAGCTCGGACAGGTGGGGATATGGCTACACCTTC. It translates to CASSSDRWGYGYTF.

The chain uses TRBV27 and TRBJ1-5, with D perhaps TRBD1 (5 bases). The germline V gene has CDR1 MNHEY and CDR2 SMNVEV (reference sequence). The CDR3 is 14 residues long. Trimming shortened V by 2 bases and J by 11 bases, and 16 bases separated the two germline ends. CDR3 amino acids: CASSLQGGRGAQHF. CDR3 bases: TGTGCCAGCAGTTTACAAGGCGGACGAGGGGCCCAGCATTTT.

The gene calls are TRBV10-3 and TRBJ1-2, with 9 nucleotides matching TRBD1. Germline V lookup: CDR1 ENHRY, CDR2 SYGVKD. CDR3 size: 13 residues. The ends lost 6 bases at V and 8 bases at J; junction bases unmatched: 7. CDR3 sequence (DNA): TGTGCCATCAGCACGACAGGGGGAAACGGCTACACCTTC. This gives the protein CAISTTGGNGYTF.

The gene calls are TRBV6-1 and TRBJ1-4; possibly TRBD1 for D (5 bases). This CDR3 region has 14 residues. V was pared by 7 bases and J by 4 bases, with 13 bases between. Germline assignment: CDR1 MNHNS and CDR2 SASEGT. Written as DNA, the CDR3 is TGTGCCAGCACACTGGGGGGAAATAATGAAAAACTGTTTTTT. Protein: CASTLGGNNEKLFF.

J is TRBJ1-2 and V is TRBV19, with no clear D. V lost 7 bases, J lost 4 bases, and 28 bases lay in between. Germline V CDR1 and CDR2: LNHDA, SQIVND (reference sequence). The CDR3 length is 18 residues. CDR3 DNA: TGTGCCAGTACGTTGTGGTCCTCGGGAGGCCGCGCCGGCTATGGCTACACCTTC. It codes for CASTLWSSGGRAGYGYTF.

Only a few counts were recorded for this clone. The chain is built from TRBV5-6 and TRBJ2-5; a weak D match, TRBD2 (5 bases). The germline V and J ends were trimmed by 4 bases and 4 bases, with 17 bases remaining between them. This CDR3 has 15 amino acids. Germline loops: CDR1 SGHDT, CDR2 YYEEEE. This CDR3 reads CASSPGPREGETQYF. CDR3 nucleotide sequence: TGTGCCAGCAGCCCAGGACCCCGAGAGGGAGAGACCCAGTACTTC.

This clone was found once. The chain employs TRBV19 and TRBJ1-2; tentatively, D is TRBD1 (5 bases). With 0 bases removed from V and 0 bases from J, the gap between germline ends came to 8 bases. The CDR3 totals 15 residues. CDR1 is LNHDA, CDR2 SQIVND, per germline (reference sequence). The CDR3 DNA sequence: TGTGCCAGTAGTATAGACCGGGGGGCTAACTATGGCTACACCTTC. This gives the protein CASSIDRGANYGYTF.

V and J are TRBV5-1 and TRBJ2-7, with 9 nucleotides matching TRBD1. CDR1 SGHRS and CDR2 YFSETQ come from the germline V gene. The CDR3 has 15 amino acids. V lost 1 base, J lost 7 bases, and 9 bases stayed unmatched. The CDR3 DNA sequence: TGCGCCAGCAGCTTGACCGGGACAGGGAGTAAGGAGCAGTACTTC. Encoded protein: CASSLTGTGSKEQYF.

V usage is TRBV30 and J usage is TRBJ2-3; either TRBD1 or TRBD2 may fit D (5 bases each). The CDR3 length is 13 residues. Germline V gene sequence: CDR1 GTSNPN, CDR2 SVGIG (reference sequence). V was clipped by 5 bases and J by 3 bases, with 12 bases between them. The CDR3 DNA follows: TGTGCCTGGGGGACCGGTGTTACAGATACGCAGTATTTT. It is translated as CAWGTGVTDTQYF.

The chain joins TRBV18 to TRBJ1-4; the D is unclear. V gave up 8 bases and J gave up 0 bases, with 13 bases separating them. Germline-derived CDR1 and CDR2 are KGHSH and LQKENI. The CDR3 covers 15 residues. CDR3 coding DNA: TGTGCCAGCCGAAGGGAACCTGCAACTAATGAAAAACTGTTTTTT. Protein product: CASRREPATNEKLFF. Variable domain in full (rest from reference TRBV18 and TRBJ1-4): NAGVMQNPRHLVRRRGQEARLRCSPMKGHSHVYWYRQLPEEGLKFMVYLQKENIIDESGMPKERFSAEFPKEGPSILRIQQVVRGDSAAYFCASRREPATNEKLFFGSGTQLSVL.

In this sample, this clone turned up once. V and J are TRBV2 and TRBJ1-2; D is perhaps TRBD1 (5 bases). The CDR3 totals 17 residues. The germline CDR1 and CDR2 sequences are SNHLY and FYNNEI. Deletions cut 4 bases from V and 0 bases from J, with 18 bases between. CDR3 sequence (DNA): TGTGCCAGCAGTGCCCCCCTTGCGGGGCGTCCTAACTATGGCTACACCTTC. It is translated as CASSAPLAGRPNYGYTF. Filled out from reference TRBV2 and TRBJ1-2, the complete variable domain reads EPEVTQTPSHQVTQMGQEVILRCVPISNHLYFYWYRQILGQKVEFLVSFYNNEISEKSEIFDDQFSVERPDGSNFTLKIRSTKLEDSAMYFCASSAPLAGRPNYGYTFGSGTRLTVV.

This chain links TRBV6-5 with TRBJ1-1; D is unresolved. The germline gives CDR1 MNHEY, CDR2 SVGAGI. The germline V and J ends were trimmed by 5 bases and 6 bases, with 10 bases remaining between them. The CDR3 contains 12 residues. The CDR3 sequence: CASSLPGPEAFF. The CDR3 nucleotides read TGTGCCAGCAGTCTCCCGGGTCCTGAAGCTTTCTTT.